Listed here are 12 T cell receptor beta chains from one sample, sequenced in a study of technical replicates of blood from a handful of donors. Only in-frame clones appear in the TCRdb table, and some are missing; sequencing was by immunoSEQ multiplex PCR. The sample includes about 12,000 clones, roughly 80% seen only once; the top ten take 14% to 15%. Material for sequencing was PBMCs. These receptors were obtained from a human donor in good health.

In regard to this clone: One junction end disagrees with the germline gene, perhaps due to a read error. The chain is built from TRBV5-6 and TRBJ2-5; 11 nucleotides match TRBD2. The CDR3 length is 14 residues. Germline CDR1 is SGHDT and CDR2 is YYEEEE. The CDR3: CASTLASGRETQYF. The CDR3 nucleotides read TGTGCCAGCACCTTGGCTAGCGGGAGGGAGACCCAGTACTTC.

The J gene is TRBJ2-2, the V gene TRBV2; 7 nucleotides match TRBD1. Losses at the gene ends were 4 bases for V and 5 bases for J; bases not matched to a gene: 1. This CDR3 spans 13 amino acids. Germline values: CDR1 SNHLY, CDR2 FYNNEI. CDR3 amino acids: CASSVQGTGELFF. The DNA of the CDR3 is TGTGCCAGCAGTGTACAGGGGACCGGGGAGCTGTTTTTT.

The V and J genes are TRBV19 and TRBJ2-7; 14 bases are shared with TRBD2. V lost 6 bases, J lost 9 bases, and 10 bases stayed unmatched. CDR3 length: 15 residues. Looked up from germline, CDR1 is LNHDA and CDR2 is SQIVND (reference sequence). CDR3: CASSSKVGLAGVQYF. The CDR3 DNA follows: TGTGCCAGTAGCTCGAAGGTGGGACTAGCGGGAGTGCAGTACTTC.

This chain uses TRBV29-1 with TRBJ1-2; TRBD1 agrees at 7 bases. The CDR3 spans 12 residues. The V and J ends lost 5 bases and 8 bases, in that order; junction bases with no gene match: 8. Germline lookup yields CDR1 SQVTM and CDR2 ANQGSEA. CDR3 sequence: CSVSSTGAGYTF. The CDR3 DNA reads as TGCAGCGTTAGCTCAACAGGGGCGGGCTACACCTTC.

J is TRBJ2-1 and V is TRBV15; D remains unclear. Germline values: CDR1 LNHNV, CDR2 YYDKDF (reference sequence). V gave up 0 bases and J gave up 7 bases, with 4 bases separating them. The CDR3 runs to 12 residues. The CDR3 is CATSRDRNEQFF. The CDR3 DNA sequence: TGTGCCACCAGCAGAGACCGTAATGAGCAGTTCTTC.

This chain joins TRBV2 and TRBJ2-6; 7 nucleotides match TRBD1. The V gene's germline CDR1 is SNHLY and CDR2 FYNNEI. The CDR3 covers 14 residues. The V gene end was trimmed by 5 bases and the J gene end by 2 bases; junction bases not matched to a gene: 0. Here the CDR3 reads CASSTGAGANVLTF. In DNA form, the CDR3 reads TGTGCCAGCAGTACAGGGGCTGGGGCCAACGTCCTGACTTTC.

The sample holds one count of this clone. The J gene is TRBJ2-3, the V gene TRBV5-4; the D is unclear. The CDR3 has 15 amino acids. V was shortened by 0 bases and J by 0 bases, with 8 bases between the two germline ends. Germline assignment: CDR1 SGHNT and CDR2 YYREEE (reference sequence). The CDR3 protein is CASSLDSESTDTQYF. CDR3 nucleotides: TGTGCCAGCAGCTTGGACTCTGAGAGCACAGATACGCAGTATTTT. The whole variable domain, filled in from reference TRBV5-4 and TRBJ2-3, reads ETGVTQSPTHLIKTRGQQVTLRCSSQSGHNTVSWYQQALGQGPQFIFQYYREEENGRGNFPPRFSGLQFPNYSSELNVNALELDDSALYLCASSLDSESTDTQYFGPGTRLTVL.

V and J are TRBV19 and TRBJ1-5, with 8 nucleotides matching TRBD1. In germline, CDR1 is LNHDA, CDR2 SQIVND (reference sequence). CDR3 length: 15 amino acids. V was clipped by 4 bases and J by 5 bases; unmatched bases: 7. The CDR3 bases are TGTGCCAGTAGTAGTACCGGGACAGGTTATCAGCCCCAGCATTTT. This translates into CASSSTGTGYQPQHF.

V and J are TRBV2 and TRBJ1-1; D gene ambiguous. The V end lost 3 bases, the J end lost 6 bases, and 11 bases lay between the germline ends. Per the germline V gene, CDR1 is SNHLY and CDR2 is FYNNEI. There are 13 residues in the CDR3. CDR3 nucleotide sequence: TGTGCCAGCAGTGAGTGGCAGGCCGCTGAAGCTTTCTTT. Translated: CASSEWQAAEAFF.

The chain employs TRBV5-1 and TRBJ1-4; the match to TRBD1 covers 11 bases. This CDR3 comprises 13 residues. V lost 4 bases to trimming and J lost 8 bases; unmatched junction nucleotides: 1. CDR1 SGHRS and CDR2 YFSETQ come from the germline V gene. This CDR3 is CASSRTGGEKLFF. The CDR3 bases are TGCGCCAGCAGCCGGACAGGGGGCGAAAAACTGTTTTTT.

This chain connects TRBV6-1 to TRBJ2-5; a weak D match, TRBD1 (6 bases). The CDR3 has 15 residues. The germline V gene has CDR1 MNHNS and CDR2 SASEGT. The V end lost 4 bases, the J end lost 1 base, and 13 bases lay between the germline ends. The CDR3 here is CASSGGQPGQETQYF. CDR3 nucleotide sequence: TGTGCCAGCAGTGGTGGACAGCCCGGCCAAGAGACCCAGTACTTC.

This chain joins TRBV11-2 and TRBJ2-3, with 9 bases fitting TRBD1. This CDR3 has 16 amino acids. The germline V gene has CDR1 SGHAT and CDR2 FQNNGV. The trim removed 1 base at V and 1 base at J, leaving 3 bases unmatched. The CDR3 nucleotides read TGTGCCAGCAGCTTAGTGGGGACAGGGCGCACAGATACGCAGTATTTT. It specifies CASSLVGTGRTDTQYF.